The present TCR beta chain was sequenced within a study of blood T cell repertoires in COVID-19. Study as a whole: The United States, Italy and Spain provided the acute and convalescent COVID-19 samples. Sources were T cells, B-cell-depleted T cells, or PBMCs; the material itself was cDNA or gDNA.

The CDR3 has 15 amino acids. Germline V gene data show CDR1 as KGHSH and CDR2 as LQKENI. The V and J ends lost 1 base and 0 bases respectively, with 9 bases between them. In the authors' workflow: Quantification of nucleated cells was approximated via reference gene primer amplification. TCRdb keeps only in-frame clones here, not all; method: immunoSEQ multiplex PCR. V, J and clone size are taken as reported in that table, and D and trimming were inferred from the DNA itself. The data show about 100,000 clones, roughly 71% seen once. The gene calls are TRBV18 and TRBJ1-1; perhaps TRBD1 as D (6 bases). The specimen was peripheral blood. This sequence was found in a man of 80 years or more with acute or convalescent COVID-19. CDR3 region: CASSPRQAMNTEAFF. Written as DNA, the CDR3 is TGTGCCAGCTCACCACGACAGGCCATGAACACTGAAGCTTTCTTT.